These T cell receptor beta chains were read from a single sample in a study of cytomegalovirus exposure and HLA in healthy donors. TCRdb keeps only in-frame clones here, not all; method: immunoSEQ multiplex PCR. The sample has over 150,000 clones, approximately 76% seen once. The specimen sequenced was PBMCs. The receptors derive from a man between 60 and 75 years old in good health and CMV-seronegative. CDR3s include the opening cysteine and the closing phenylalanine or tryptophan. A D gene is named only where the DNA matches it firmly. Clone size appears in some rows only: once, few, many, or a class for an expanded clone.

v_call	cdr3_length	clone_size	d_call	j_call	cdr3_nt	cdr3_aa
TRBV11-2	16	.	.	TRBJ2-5	TGTGCCAGCAGCTTAGATCTGGGAGTGGCCCAAGAGACCCAGTACTTC	CASSLDLGVAQETQYF
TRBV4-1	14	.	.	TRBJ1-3	TGCGCCAGCAGAGCCGCCGGTGTCGGAAACACCATATATTTT	CASRAAGVGNTIYF
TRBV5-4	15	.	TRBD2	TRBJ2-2	TGTGCCAGCTGGGCCGGGAGGGAGAACACCGGGGAGCTGTTTTTT	CASWAGRENTGELFF
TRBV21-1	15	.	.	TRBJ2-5	TGTGCCAGCCCGGAGTGGGCTAGCGAGCAAGAGACCCAGTACTTC	CASPEWASEQETQYF
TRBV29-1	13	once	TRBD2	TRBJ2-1	TGCAGCGTGACCGGGACTAGCGCAAATGAGCAGTTCTTC	CSVTGTSANEQFF
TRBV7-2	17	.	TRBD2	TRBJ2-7	TGTGCCAGCAGCTTAGGAGGCGGGGGGGCCGTCTCCTACGAGCAGTACTTC	CASSLGGGGAVSYEQYF
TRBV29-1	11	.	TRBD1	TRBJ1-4	TGCAGCGGTAGGGACAGCCTAGGACTGTTTTTT	CSGRDSLGLFF
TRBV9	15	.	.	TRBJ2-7	TGTGCCAGCAGCTTCGGGTCGTCAACGGGGTACGAGCAGTACTTC	CASSFGSSTGYEQYF
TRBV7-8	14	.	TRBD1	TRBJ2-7	TGTGCCGGTTCCAGGGGGCGCCTCGGATACGAGCAGTACTTC	CAGSRGRLGYEQYF
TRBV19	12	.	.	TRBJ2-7	TGTGCCAGTAGTATCCAGGGTAACGAGCAGTACTTC	CASSIQGNEQYF
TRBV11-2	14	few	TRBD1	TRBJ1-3	TGTGCCAGCAGCTTGGAACCGGGACAGGGCGCGTTATATTTT	CASSLEPGQGALYF
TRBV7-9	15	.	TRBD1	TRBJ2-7	TGTGCCAGCAGCTGGGACAGGCTCCGTGCGCGCGAGCAGTACTTC	CASSWDRLRAREQYF
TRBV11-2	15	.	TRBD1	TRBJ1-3	TGTGCCAGCAGCTCTTTAACAGGGGTCGGAAACACCATATATTTT	CASSSLTGVGNTIYF
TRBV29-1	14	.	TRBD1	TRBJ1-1	TGCAGCGTCCTACAGGGGGAGATGAACACTGAAGCTTTCTTT	CSVLQGEMNTEAFF
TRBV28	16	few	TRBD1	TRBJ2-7	TGTGCCAGCAGTTCCCCCCACAGGACAGGGGACTACGAGCAGTACTTC	CASSSPHRTGDYEQYF
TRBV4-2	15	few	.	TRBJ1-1	TGTGCCAGCAGCCAAGAGCCCGGGTTGGGCACTGAAGCTTTCTTT	CASSQEPGLGTEAFF
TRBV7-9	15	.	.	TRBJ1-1	TGTGCCAGCAGCCCCCTCGGGAGCAGGAACACTGAAGCTTTCTTT	CASSPLGSRNTEAFF
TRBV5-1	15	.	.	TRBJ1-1	TGCGCCAGCCGGACGGGGGAGGGTTTGAACACTGAAGCTTTCTTT	CASRTGEGLNTEAFF
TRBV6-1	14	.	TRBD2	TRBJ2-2	TGTGCCAGCAGTGATTCGGGGGGGGTAGGGGAGCTGTTTTTT	CASSDSGGVGELFF
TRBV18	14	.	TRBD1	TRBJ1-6	TGTGCCAGCTCACCGACAGGGGATAATTCACCCCTCCACTTT	CASSPTGDNSPLHF
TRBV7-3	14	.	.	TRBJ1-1	TGTGCCAGCAGCTTAACGAGGGAGAACACTGAAGCTTTCTTT	CASSLTRENTEAFF
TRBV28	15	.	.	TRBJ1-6	TGTGCCAGCAGTACCCCCGGGACTGCGAATTCACCCCTCCACTTT	CASSTPGTANSPLHF
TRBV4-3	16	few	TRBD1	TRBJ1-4	TGCGCCAGCAGCCAGCCCCCGGGACAGGGATATGAAAAACTGTTTTTT	CASSQPPGQGYEKLFF
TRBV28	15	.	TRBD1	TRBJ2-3	TGTGCCAGCAGTTTAGAGACAGGGAAAGCAGATACGCAGTATTTT	CASSLETGKADTQYF
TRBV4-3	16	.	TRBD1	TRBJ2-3	TGCGCCAGCAGCCACGTCGGGACAGGGTACACAGATACGCAGTATTTT	CASSHVGTGYTDTQYF
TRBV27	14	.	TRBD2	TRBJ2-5	TGTGCCAGCAAGTCTAGCGGGTACCAAGAGACCCAGTACTTC	CASKSSGYQETQYF
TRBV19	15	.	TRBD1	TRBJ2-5	TGTGCCAGTAGTATAAGCAGGGGGCTTGTGGAGACCCAGTACTTC	CASSISRGLVETQYF
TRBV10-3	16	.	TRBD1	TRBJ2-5	TGTGCCATCAGTGAATCGGACAGGGGACTGCAAGAGACCCAGTACTTC	CAISESDRGLQETQYF
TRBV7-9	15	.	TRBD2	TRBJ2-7	TGTTCCAGCAGCCCCTTTAGCGGGGGGGCTTTCGAGCAGTACTTC	CSSSPFSGGAFEQYF
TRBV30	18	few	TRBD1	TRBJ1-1	TGTGCCTGGAGACCCATTCTCAGGGGGCGGTCTCTGAACACTGAAGCTTTCTTT	CAWRPILRGRSLNTEAFF
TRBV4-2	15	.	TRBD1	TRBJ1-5	TGTGCCAGCAGCGGGGCGGGACAGGGCAATCAGCCCCAGCATTTT	CASSGAGQGNQPQHF
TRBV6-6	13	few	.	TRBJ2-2	TGTGCCAGCGTAGGAGGGCCGGCCGGGGAGCTGTTTTTT	CASVGGPAGELFF
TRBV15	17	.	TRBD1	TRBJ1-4	TGTGCCACCAGCAGAGGGCCCCTGACAGGGGGTAATGAAAAACTGTTTTTT	CATSRGPLTGGNEKLFF
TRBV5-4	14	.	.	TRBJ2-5	TGTGCCAGCAGTGCGAGTCTGTACCAAGAGACCCAGTACTTC	CASSASLYQETQYF
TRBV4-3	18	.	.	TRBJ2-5	TGCGCCAGCAGCCAATACCCCCCAAAGACAGGATACCAAGAGACCCAGTACTTC	CASSQYPPKTGYQETQYF
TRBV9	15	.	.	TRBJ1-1	TGTGCCAGCAGCGTAGAGAAAGGCCTGAGGGCTGAAGCTTTCTTT	CASSVEKGLRAEAFF